These 17 T cell receptor beta chains were all obtained from the same sample, sequenced in a study of CD8+ T cells in alopecia areata. Extraction of RNA preceded its reverse transcription into cDNA, which served as the sequencing template. The table came from immunoSEQ multiplex PCR; TCRdb's copy has only in-frame clones and leaves some out. The repertoire consists of under 3,000 clones, none detected only once. The sequencing sample was made of lesional skin. The receptors derive from a C3H/HeJ mouse with alopecia areata. The mouse strain carries the MHC haplotype H2-k.

As regards this clone: A far larger clone is only one base removed, so a read error is likely. Any gene name here is a mouse gene name. The CDR3 end lies 4 residues beyond the end of the read and is filled in from the germline J gene. The chain has TRBV13-1 and TRBJ1-2; no reliable D call. CDR1 is NSHNY and CDR2 is SYGAGN in the germline V gene. The CDR3 runs 12 residues. Partial CDR3 DNA: TGTGCCAGCAGTGATCTGGGTGCC. This sequence encodes CASSDLGA. The whole CDR3 protein reads CASSDLGADYTF.

Remarks on this clone: Here the gene names and germline are mouse. The read terminates 4 residues before the CDR3 end, so the remaining end is supplied by the germline J gene. V and J are TRBV24 and TRBJ1-1; 7 positions match TRBD1. The CDR3 is made up of 13 amino acids. Germline V gene lookup returns CDR1 KGHTA and CDR2 FRNEEI. CDR3 amino acids: CASSPRTGKEVFF. The CDR3 bases that were read are TGTGCCAGCAGTCCGCGGACAGGCAAA.

This clone was counted ten times or more. Genes and germline are mouse. The DNA ends 4 residues before the CDR3 does, and the rest of the CDR3 is filled in from the germline J gene. This chain joins TRBV13-2 and TRBJ2-1; 10 positions agree with TRBD2. Germline assignment: CDR1 NNHNN and CDR2 SYGAGS (reference sequence). CDR3 length: 15 residues. The V and J ends lost 3 bases and 6 bases, in that order; junction bases with no gene match: 6. The DNA read from the CDR3 is TGTGCCAGCGGTGGAGCCGGGACTGGGGTTGCT. It specifies CASGGAGTGVA. The CDR3 in full is CASGGAGTGVAEQFF.

This clone was seen ten or more times. Genes and germline come from the mouse. The CDR3 end falls 4 residues outside the read, so it is completed with the germline J gene. V usage is TRBV13-2 and J usage is TRBJ2-7; D is unclear. CDR3 length: 13 amino acids. CDR1 is NNHNN, CDR2 SYGAGS, per germline (reference sequence). The part of the CDR3 DNA that was read is TGTGCCAGCGGTGATGCAAACAACCAT. The encoded protein is CASGDANNH. The whole CDR3 protein is CASGDANNHEQYF.

By sample share, this clone is medium-sized. Mouse names are used for the genes. The CDR3 extends 4 residues past the end of the read, so its final part is completed from the germline J gene. This chain uses TRBV13-1 with TRBJ1-4; 7 bases align to TRBD1. Germline V gene data show CDR1 as NSHNY and CDR2 as SYGAGN. The trim removed 4 bases at V and 3 bases at J, leaving 3 bases unmatched. This CDR3 region has 14 residues. Incomplete CDR3 DNA: TGTGCCAGCAGTATCAGGGGGACCAACGAA. Translating gives CASSIRGTNE. From start to end, the CDR3 is CASSIRGTNERLFF.

This clone showed up just a few times. The listed genes are named as in mouse. The read ends 4 residues early relative to the CDR3; the germline J gene fills the gap. The V and J genes are TRBV13-1 and TRBJ2-5; no reliable D call. V lost 4 bases and J 0 bases, leaving 6 bases between the germline ends. This CDR3 has 13 residues. The germline CDR1 and CDR2 sequences are NSHNY and SYGAGN. The part of the CDR3 DNA that was read is TGTGCCAGCAGTATCAGGAACCAAGAC. Its translation is CASSIRNQD. The complete CDR3 sequence is CASSIRNQDTQYF.

Regarding this clone: The genes are named according to mouse. The CDR3 end is not reached by the read, which stops 4 residues before it; the germline J gene fills it in. The chain has TRBV13-2 and TRBJ2-5, with TRBD2 identical over 10 bases. Germline CDR1 and CDR2: NNHNN and SYGAGS (reference sequence). This CDR3 spans 15 amino acids. The V and J ends lost 1 base and 2 bases, in that order; junction bases with no gene match: 1. This chain's CDR3 is CASGDWDWGQDTQYF. CDR3 DNA (partial): TGTGCCAGCGGTGATTGGGACTGGGGCCAAGAC.

Many counts were recorded for this clone. Gene names are the mouse ones. The read ends 4 residues shy of where the CDR3 ends; the end is completed using the germline J gene. The chain has TRBV13-2 and TRBJ1-4; TRBD1 matches at 7 bases. Germline loops: CDR1 NNHNN, CDR2 SYGAGS (reference sequence). V lost 3 bases and J lost 4; bases outside the gene matches: 6. The CDR3 extends over 15 amino acids. The CDR3 is CASGGPRDSNERLFF. The DNA read from the CDR3 is TGTGCCAGCGGTGGGCCTCGGGACAGCAACGAA.

By share, this clone counts as medium-sized. Each gene name is a mouse one. The read gets to within 4 residues of the CDR3 end, and the germline J gene fills in the rest. This rearrangement joins TRBV16 to TRBJ1-2; D possibly corresponds to TRBD1 (6 bases). This CDR3 has 15 amino acids. Between the trimmed V and J ends, which lost 1 base and 0 bases, there was a span of 9 bases. CDR1 and CDR2 (germline): SGHSA, FRNQAP. The CDR3 spells CASSLGDTANSDYTF. The CDR3 bases that were read are TGTGCAAGCAGCTTAGGGGACACCGCAAACTCC.

This clone ranks as medium-sized. At residue 13, TCRdb's protein disagrees with the DNA translation; the protein shown here derives from the DNA. The gene names given are mouse names. CDR3 protein: CASSPLDRGGGNTLYF. The CDR3 bases that were read are TGTGCCAGCAGTCCTCTCGACAGGGGTGGAGGAAATACG. This chain connects TRBV19 to TRBJ1-3; 8 nucleotides agree with TRBD1. The read terminates 3 residues before the CDR3 end, so the remaining end is supplied by the germline J gene. V dropped 4 bases and J dropped 4; count of bases not matched to a gene: 10. Germline V gene sequence: CDR1 FNHDT, CDR2 SITEND (reference sequence). The CDR3 contains 16 residues.

This clone was seen at least ten times. Gene names are the mouse ones. The read comes to an end 4 residues before the CDR3 does, leaving the germline J gene to fill in the end. The V call is TRBV5, the J call TRBJ1-4, with 11 bases that match TRBD1. CDR3 length equals 15 residues. CDR1 LGHNA and CDR2 YNLKQL come from the germline V gene (reference sequence). Trimming removed 4 bases from V and 3 bases from J; junction bases left unmatched: 1. CDR3 sequence reads: CASSPGQGANERLFF. Incomplete CDR3 DNA: TGTGCCAGCAGCCCGGGACAGGGGGCCAACGAA.

This clone was counted ten times or more. Genes here carry mouse names. The CDR3 end falls 4 residues outside the read, so it is completed with the germline J gene. The chain has TRBV19 and TRBJ2-3; 9 bases are shared with TRBD2. V shed 4 bases and J 3 bases; nucleotides not matched to a gene: 3. The CDR3 covers 14 residues. CDR1 and CDR2 (germline): FNHDT, SITEND (reference sequence). The covered CDR3 bases are TGTGCCAGCAGTCCGGACTGGGGAGCAGAA. Protein: CASSPDWGAE. In full, the CDR3 reads CASSPDWGAETLYF.

Turning to this clone: Genes here carry mouse names. The read terminates 4 residues before the CDR3 end, so the remaining end is supplied by the germline J gene. The chain uses TRBV13-1 and TRBJ1-4, with 9 bases fitting TRBD1. The CDR3 consists of 16 residues. CDR1 is NSHNY, CDR2 SYGAGN, per germline. Trimming cost V 7 bases and J 3 bases; bases outside gene matches: 10. This chain's CDR3 is CASGARQGEANERLFF. The DNA read from the CDR3 is TGTGCCAGCGGTGCCCGACAGGGGGAGGCCAACGAA.

There are many counts of this clone. Mouse germline and gene names are used. The CDR3 end is not reached by the read, which stops 4 residues before it; the germline J gene fills it in. The rearrangement uses TRBV14 and TRBJ1-4; the match to TRBD1 covers 9 bases. Trimming at V came to 5 bases and at J to 2 bases, leaving 4 bases not matched to a gene. This CDR3 has 15 residues. Looked up from germline, CDR1 is SGHDT and CDR2 is FRDEAV. CDR3 bases read: TGTGCCAGCAGGGACAGGGGACGATCCAACGAA. Translation gives CASRDRGRSNE. The full CDR3 protein reads CASRDRGRSNERLFF.

This clone was observed many times. Germline and genes here are mouse. The read ends 4 residues shy of where the CDR3 ends; the end is completed using the germline J gene. The gene calls are TRBV13-2 and TRBJ2-4, with 7 nucleotides matching TRBD1. Germline assignment: CDR1 NNHNN and CDR2 SYGAGS (reference sequence). There are 15 residues in the CDR3. The trim removed 3 bases at V and 0 bases at J, leaving 4 bases unmatched. Partial CDR3 DNA: TGTGCCAGCGGTGCCGGGGACAGTAGTCAAAAC. This sequence encodes CASGAGDSSQN. The entire CDR3 is CASGAGDSSQNTLYF.

In this sample, this clone turned up many times. Gene labels here are mouse ones. The read falls 4 residues short of the CDR3 end, and the missing part is taken from the germline J gene. The chain recombines TRBV13-1 with TRBJ2-4; D not certain. CDR1 and CDR2 from the germline V gene are NSHNY and SYGAGN. This CDR3 is 12 amino acids long. V shed 2 bases and J shed 3 bases, with 4 bases lying between them. The sequenced part of the CDR3 DNA is TGTGCCAGCAGTGACAGGCAAAAC. This translates into CASSDRQN. The whole CDR3 protein reads CASSDRQNTLYF.

This clone was observed many times. The genes are named according to mouse. The CDR3 extends 4 residues past the end of the read, so its final part is completed from the germline J gene. The gene calls are TRBV29 and TRBJ1-4, with a tentative D call TRBD1 (5 bases). Trimming pared 6 bases from V and 4 bases from J, leaving 9 bases between. The CDR3 length is 13 residues. Looked up from germline, CDR1 is MSHET and CDR2 is SYDVDS. CDR3 region: CASREDSNERLFF. Partial CDR3 DNA: TGTGCTAGCAGGGAAGACAGCAACGAA.